This TCR beta chain was observed in a study of cytomegalovirus exposure and HLA in healthy donors. Study-level background: There were about 85 million unique TCRs (from HLA-typed donors) in an early data release. Whole-study findings and limits: In an earlier analysis, in 620 or so donors, most V segments appeared productive either ~87% or ~30% of the time.

The germline gives CDR1 SGHTA, CDR2 FQGTGA. With V trimmed by 2 bases and J by 6 bases, 8 bases remained unmatched. The CDR3 totals 16 residues. PCR employed 60 Vbeta and 13 Jbeta primers. Clones were read by immunoSEQ multiplex PCR, and TCRdb kept only the in-frame ones, dropping some. The data hold roughly 71,000 clones, with approximately 70% observed a single time. Comments on this clone: The antigen remains unidentified.

The rearrangement links TRBV7-3 to TRBJ2-2, with TRBD1 matching 8 bases. The TCR sequence derives from a man in his forties in good health and CMV-seropositive. The material sequenced was PBMCs. The CDR3 spells CASSLLGRGQSGELFF. The DNA for the CDR3 is TGTGCCAGCAGCTTATTGGGCAGGGGGCAATCCGGGGAGCTGTTTTTT. The complete variable domain, with remaining parts taken from reference TRBV7-3 and TRBJ2-2, reads GAGVSQTPSNKVTEKGKYVELRCDPISGHTALYWYRQSLGQGPEFLIYFQGTGAADDSGLPNDRFFAVRPEGSVSTLKIQRTERGDSAVYLCASSLLGRGQSGELFFGEGSRLTVL.